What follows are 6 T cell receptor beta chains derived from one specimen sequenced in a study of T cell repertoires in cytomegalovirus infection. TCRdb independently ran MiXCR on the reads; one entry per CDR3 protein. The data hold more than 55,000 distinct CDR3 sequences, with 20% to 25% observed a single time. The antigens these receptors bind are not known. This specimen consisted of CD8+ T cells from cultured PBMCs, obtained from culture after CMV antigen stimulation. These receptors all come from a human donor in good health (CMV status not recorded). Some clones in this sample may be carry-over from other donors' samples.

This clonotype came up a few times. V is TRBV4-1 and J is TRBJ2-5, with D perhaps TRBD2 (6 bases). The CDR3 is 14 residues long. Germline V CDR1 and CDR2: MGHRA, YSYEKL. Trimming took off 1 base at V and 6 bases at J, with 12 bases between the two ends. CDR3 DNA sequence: TGCGCCAGCAGCCAAGGAGGGACTCAAAAGACCCAGTACTTC. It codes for CASSQGGTQKTQYF.

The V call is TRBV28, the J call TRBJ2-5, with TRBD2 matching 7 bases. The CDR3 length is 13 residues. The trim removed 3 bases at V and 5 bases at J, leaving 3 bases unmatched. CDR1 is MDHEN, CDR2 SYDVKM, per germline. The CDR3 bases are TGTGCCAGCAGTTTTTATAGCGGGGAGACCCAGTACTTC. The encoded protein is CASSFYSGETQYF. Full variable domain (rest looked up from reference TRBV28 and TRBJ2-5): DVKVTQSSRYLVKRTGEKVFLECVQDMDHENMFWYRQDPGLGLRLIYFSYDVKMKEKGDIPEGYSVSREKKERFSLILESASTNQTSMYLCASSFYSGETQYFGPGTRLLVL.

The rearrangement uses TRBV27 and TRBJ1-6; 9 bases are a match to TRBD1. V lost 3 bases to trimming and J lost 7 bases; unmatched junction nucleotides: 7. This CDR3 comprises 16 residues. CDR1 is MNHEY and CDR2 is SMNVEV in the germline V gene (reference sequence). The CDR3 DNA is TGTGCCAGCAGTTTGAGCCAGGACAGGGGCAATTCACCCCTCCACTTT. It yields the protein CASSLSQDRGNSPLHF.

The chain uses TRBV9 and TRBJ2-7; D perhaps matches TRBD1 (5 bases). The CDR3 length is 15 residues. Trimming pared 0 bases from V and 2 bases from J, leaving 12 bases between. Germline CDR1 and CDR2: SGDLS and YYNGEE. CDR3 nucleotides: TGTGCCAGCAGCGTAGCGATGGGGCCGACCTACGAGCAGTACTTC. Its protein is CASSVAMGPTYEQYF. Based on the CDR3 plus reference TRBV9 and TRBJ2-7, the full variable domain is DSGVTQTPKHLITATGQRVTLRCSPRSGDLSVYWYQQSLDQGLQFLIQYYNGEERAKGNILERFSAQQFPDLHSELNLSSLELGDSALYFCASSVAMGPTYEQYFGPGTRLTVT.

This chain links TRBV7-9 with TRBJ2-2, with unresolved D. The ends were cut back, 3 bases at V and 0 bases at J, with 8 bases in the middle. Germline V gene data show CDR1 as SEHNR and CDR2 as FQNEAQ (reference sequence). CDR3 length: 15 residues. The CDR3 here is CASSFGGANTGELFF. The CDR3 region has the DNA TGTGCCAGCAGCTTCGGCGGAGCGAACACCGGGGAGCTGTTTTTT.

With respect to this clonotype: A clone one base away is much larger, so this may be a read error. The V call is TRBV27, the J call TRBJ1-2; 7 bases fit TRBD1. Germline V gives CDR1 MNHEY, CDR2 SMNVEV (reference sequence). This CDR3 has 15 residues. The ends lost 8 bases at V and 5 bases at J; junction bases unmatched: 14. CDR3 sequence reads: CASRATTGSVYGYTF. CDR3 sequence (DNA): TGTGCCAGCCGTGCCACGACAGGGAGTGTGTATGGCTACACCTTC.